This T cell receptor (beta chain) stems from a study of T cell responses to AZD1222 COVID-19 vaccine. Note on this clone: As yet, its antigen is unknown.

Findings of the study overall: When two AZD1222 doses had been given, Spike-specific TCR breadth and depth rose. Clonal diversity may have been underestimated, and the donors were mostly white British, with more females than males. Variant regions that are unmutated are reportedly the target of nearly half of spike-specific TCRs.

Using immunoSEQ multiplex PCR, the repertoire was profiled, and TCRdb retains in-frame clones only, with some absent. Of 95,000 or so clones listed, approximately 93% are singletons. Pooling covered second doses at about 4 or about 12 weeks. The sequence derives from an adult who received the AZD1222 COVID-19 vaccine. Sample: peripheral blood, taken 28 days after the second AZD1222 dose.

For the CDR3, the DNA is TGTGCCAGCAGCTTAGGTGGGAGGAGCTCCTATAATTCACCCCTCCACTTT. It yields the protein CASSLGGRSSYNSPLHF. The chain has TRBV7-9 and TRBJ1-6; D call uncertain. Looked up from germline, CDR1 is SEHNR and CDR2 is FQNEAQ (reference sequence). V was clipped by 1 base and J by 0 bases, with 10 bases between them. The CDR3 consists of 17 residues.